The 22 T cell receptor beta chains given below trace back to one sample, sequenced in a study of spatial heterogeneity in lung cancer. The time point denotes: sample taken at primary tumor resection. MiXCR was run by TCRdb on the 5' RACE reads, yielding one entry per CDR3 protein. The profile shows some 55,000 distinct CDR3 sequences, about 5.9% of them singletons. The sample in question was PBMCs, obtained at surgery. The receptors shown here come from a female donor with early-stage non-small cell lung cancer.

This clonotype has just a few counts. This chain joins TRBV7-8 and TRBJ1-5; D uncertain. The V end lost 5 bases, the J end lost 0 bases, and 20 bases lay between the germline ends. Germline V CDR1 and CDR2: SGHVS, FQNEAQ. The CDR3 spans 18 residues. The CDR3 DNA reads TGTGCCAGCAGCGCCTCTGCTATGCCCGACGGTAGCAATCAGCCCCAGCATTTT. Its protein product is CASSASAMPDGSNQPQHF.

This clonotype was seen many times. The chain combines TRBV7-9 with TRBJ1-1, with D maybe TRBD1 (6 bases). CDR3 length: 13 amino acids. Between the trimmed V and J ends, which lost 5 bases and 3 bases, there was a span of 10 bases. Germline CDR1 reads SEHNR; CDR2 reads FQNEAQ (reference sequence). CDR3: CASSETGYTEAFF. The CDR3, as DNA: TGTGCCAGCAGCGAAACAGGGTACACTGAAGCTTTCTTT.

Ten or more counts support this clonotype. The chain links TRBV12-3 or TRBV12-4 to TRBJ1-5, with 7 bases lining up with TRBD1. CDR3 length equals 17 residues. Germline trimming cut 4 bases from V and 5 bases from J; bases unmatched to any gene: 14. The CDR3 sequence: CASSSIPGQMKDQPQHF. In DNA, the CDR3 is TGTGCCAGCAGTTCGATTCCGGGACAGATGAAGGATCAGCCCCAGCATTTT.

CDR3 protein: CASSQGKRYEQYF. DNA for the CDR3: TGTGCCAGCAGTCAGGGGAAGAGGTACGAGCAGTACTTC. The rearrangement joins TRBV6-2 or TRBV6-3 to TRBJ2-7, with D perhaps TRBD1 (6 bases). V lost 5 bases to trimming and J lost 4 bases, with 12 bases between them. The CDR3 totals 13 residues. Germline assignment: CDR1 MNHEY and CDR2 SVGEGT.

The rearrangement uses TRBV20-1 and TRBJ2-1, with a tentative D call TRBD1 (6 bases). The V end lost 0 bases, the J end lost 4 bases, and 10 bases lay between the germline ends. Per the germline V gene, CDR1 is DFQATT and CDR2 is SNEGSKA (reference sequence). The CDR3 extends over 14 amino acids. CDR3 in DNA: TGCAGTGCTAGAGAGGGGGCAGTGTACAATGAGCAGTTCTTC. This codes for CSAREGAVYNEQFF.

This clonotype was detected ten times or more. The genes are TRBV28 and TRBJ1-1, with D possibly being TRBD1 (5 bases). Germline CDR1 and CDR2: MDHEN and SYDVKM. CDR3 size: 12 residues. Trimming cost V 8 bases and J 2 bases, with 9 bases left between them. The CDR3 reads CASRGANTEAFF. The DNA of the CDR3 is TGTGCCAGCCGCGGGGCAAACACTGAAGCTTTCTTT. The whole variable domain, filled in from reference TRBV28 and TRBJ1-1, reads DVKVTQSSRYLVKRTGEKVFLECVQDMDHENMFWYRQDPGLGLRLIYFSYDVKMKEKGDIPEGYSVSREKKERFSLILESASTNQTSMYLCASRGANTEAFFGQGTRLTVV.

The chain couples TRBV29-1 to TRBJ1-2; D call uncertain. Trimming removed 7 bases at V and 2 bases at J, with 14 bases between. Germline lookup yields CDR1 SQVTM and CDR2 ANQGSEA. CDR3 size: 13 residues. In DNA, the CDR3 is TGCAGCGGCGGACCGGGTGCGAACTATGGCTACACCTTC. This codes for CSGGPGANYGYTF.

At least ten counts were recorded for this clonotype. The chain links TRBV27 to TRBJ1-4; D is unclear. The CDR3 is 13 residues long. Germline CDR1 and CDR2: MNHEY and SMNVEV (reference sequence). The V end was cut by 3 bases, the J end by 8 bases, with 10 bases between. The CDR3 sequence is CASSFSGFEKLFF. The CDR3 coding sequence is TGTGCCAGCAGTTTTTCCGGGTTCGAAAAACTGTTTTTT.

The chain's CDR3 is CASSVLHGGEQYV. The CDR3 DNA follows: TGTGCCAGCAGCGTTTTACACGGGGGAGAGCAGTACGTC. The chain combines TRBV11-3 with TRBJ2-7; D is perhaps TRBD2 (6 bases). The germline gives CDR1 SGHNT, CDR2 YENEEA. This CDR3 has 13 amino acids. V was cut by 5 bases and J by 7 bases, with 15 bases left in between.

This clonotype was counted only a few times. The genes are TRBV27 and TRBJ2-3; 7 bases are shared with TRBD2. CDR1 is MNHEY, CDR2 SMNVEV, per germline (reference sequence). The CDR3 extends over 13 amino acids. The ends lost 8 bases at V and 5 bases at J; junction bases unmatched: 7. The CDR3 DNA reads TGTGCCAGCGGGTCCCAGCGGGGAGATACGCAGTATTTT. Protein: CASGSQRGDTQYF.

This clonotype was found many times. CDR3 bases: TGCAGCGGGGGACAGAGTGAAAAACTGTTTTTT. Translated, it gives CSGGQSEKLFF. The V call is TRBV29-1, the J call TRBJ1-4, with TRBD1 matching over 7 bases. CDR3 size: 11 residues. Germline trimming cut 7 bases from V and 7 bases from J; bases unmatched to any gene: 3. Germline CDR1 SQVTM, CDR2 ANQGSEA.

The gene calls are TRBV7-2 and TRBJ2-1, with 15 bases identical to TRBD2. V dropped 4 bases and J dropped 2; count of bases not matched to a gene: 3. The CDR3 contains 17 residues. Germline-derived CDR1 and CDR2 are SGHTA and FQGNSA. Written as DNA, the CDR3 is TGTGCCAGCAGCTCCCGGACTAGCGGGAGGGCCTACAATGAGCAGTTCTTC. Protein: CASSSRTSGRAYNEQFF.

This clonotype was counted ten times or more. This CDR3 fails to terminate in the conserved phenylalanine or tryptophan, so it likely reflects a read error. This rearrangement joins TRBV12-5 to TRBJ2-5, with unresolved D. CDR1 is LGHNT, CDR2 FRNRAP, per germline. V was shortened by 5 bases and J by 5 bases, with 6 bases between the two germline ends. CDR3 length: 11 residues. The CDR3 DNA sequence: TGTGCTAGTGGTAGCCGGGAGACCCAGTACTTA. Encoded protein: CASGSRETQYL.

This clonotype came up many times. The chain joins TRBV25-1 to TRBJ1-3; D uncertain. The CDR3 has 13 residues. The germline CDR1 and CDR2 sequences are MGHDK and SYGVNS. The V end was cut by 6 bases, the J end by 1 base, with 7 bases between. As DNA, the CDR3 is TGTGCCAGCAGCCCCCTGTCTGGAAACACCATATATTTT. It yields the protein CASSPLSGNTIYF.

This clonotype was observed a few times. The chain has TRBV12-5 and TRBJ2-1, with 7 bases fitting TRBD1. The CDR3 has 16 residues. CDR1 and CDR2 (germline): LGHNT, FRNRAP. J was trimmed by 4 bases and V by 4 bases; bases with no gene match: 10. The CDR3 DNA is TGTGCTAGTGGTTGGGCGACAGGGAATCTTTACAATGAGCAGTTCTTC. It encodes CASGWATGNLYNEQFF.

In this sample, this clonotype turned up a few times. V usage is TRBV30 and J usage is TRBJ1-6; no reliable D call. Trimming shortened V by 1 base and J by 8 bases, and 9 bases separated the two germline ends. This CDR3 contains 13 residues. CDR1 is GTSNPN and CDR2 is SVGIG in the germline V gene (reference sequence). CDR3 DNA: TGTGCCTGGAGTGATTCGACGGATTCACCCCTCCACTTT. This gives the protein CAWSDSTDSPLHF. The full variable domain, in which reference TRBV30 and TRBJ1-6 provide the parts outside the CDR3, is SQTIHQWPATLVQPVGSPLSLECTVEGTSNPNLYWYRQAAGRGLQLLFYSVGIGQISSEVPQNLSASRPQDRQFILSSKKLLLSDSGFYLCAWSDSTDSPLHFGNGTRLTVT.

This clonotype was observed at least ten times. The gene calls are TRBV5-1 and TRBJ1-6, with 9 bases lining up with TRBD1. The length of the CDR3 is 16 residues. Germline CDR1 reads SGHRS; CDR2 reads YFSETQ. J gave up 7 bases and V 0 bases, and 5 bases lay outside the gene matches. DNA of the CDR3: TGCGCCAGCAGCTTGGATCGCGGACAGGGGAATTCACCCCTCCACTTT. Its translation: CASSLDRGQGNSPLHF.

This clonotype appeared many times. The chain is built from TRBV2 and TRBJ2-3, with D possibly called TRBD1 or TRBD2 (5 bases each). The CDR3 is made up of 12 amino acids. V lost 8 bases and J lost 4, with 10 bases in between. Germline CDR1 is SNHLY and CDR2 is FYNNEI. CDR3 nucleotide sequence: TGTGCCAGCGGCAGGGAGCCAGATACGCAGTATTTT. The encoded protein is CASGREPDTQYF.

The chain links TRBV5-4 to TRBJ1-4; D ambiguous. The CDR3 has 14 residues. Trimming shortened V by 2 bases and J by 2 bases, and 7 bases separated the two germline ends. Per the germline V gene, CDR1 is SGHNT and CDR2 is YYREEE (reference sequence). The CDR3 is CASSLPGTNEKLFF. CDR3 in DNA: TGTGCCAGCAGCTTACCGGGGACTAATGAAAAACTGTTTTTT.

This clonotype was seen repeatedly, ten times or more. The chain is built from TRBV20-1 and TRBJ2-1; TRBD2 matches at 7 bases. Germline lookup yields CDR1 DFQATT and CDR2 SNEGSKA (reference sequence). This CDR3 has 18 residues. With V trimmed by 1 base and J by 1 base, 13 bases remained unmatched. The CDR3 bases are TGCAGTGCTAGAGCGGGGGGTATCGGATCTCCTTCCTACAATGAGCAGTTCTTC. Translating gives CSARAGGIGSPSYNEQFF.

This clonotype was observed at least ten times. The V call is TRBV20-1, the J call TRBJ1-6; D gene uncertain. Looked up from germline, CDR1 is DFQATT and CDR2 is SNEGSKA (reference sequence). The CDR3 extends over 15 amino acids. Deletions cut 0 bases from V and 5 bases from J, with 11 bases between. Here the CDR3 DNA reads TGCAGTGCTAGAGAGGGCAGCCTAAATAATTCACCCCTCCACTTT. Translating gives CSAREGSLNNSPLHF.

This clonotype was seen at least ten times. The J gene is TRBJ2-5, the V gene TRBV28; D gene unclear. CDR1 is MDHEN and CDR2 is SYDVKM in the germline V gene. V shed 3 bases and J shed 3 bases, with 11 bases lying between them. The CDR3 covers 14 residues. The CDR3 region is CASSFRNGKETQYF. In DNA, the CDR3 is TGTGCCAGCAGTTTCCGTAACGGAAAAGAGACCCAGTACTTC.